This TCR beta chain appears in the sequencing data of a study of glioma-infiltrating T cells after dendritic cell vaccination. Germline CDR1 MGHDK, CDR2 SYGVNS. Trimming took 2 bases from V and 12 from J, leaving 17 bases between them. CDR3 length equals 13 residues. The time point was: after dendritic cell vaccination, including at tumor progression/relapse. Only patients with spare fresh-frozen tumor and over two years of follow-up were included. None of the glioblastoma patients had an isocitrate dehydrogenase mutation. The immunoSEQ assay amplified TCRB CDR3 from up to 2 ug DNA. Measured with immunoSEQ multiplex PCR; TCRdb has only the in-frame clones, and not every one. Seen here are fewer than 85,000 clones, roughly 91% observed once, and the top ten hold 2% to 2.5%.

This rearrangement joins TRBV25-1 to TRBJ2-7; TRBD1 might be the D (6 bases). The origin of this receptor is a human donor with glioblastoma. The input for sequencing was blood, taken after dendritic cell vaccination. DNA for the CDR3: TGTGCCAGCAGTGAAGCAGGGGAAATTTGGCCGTACTTC. It codes for CASSEAGEIWPYF.